This T cell receptor beta chain was retrieved from a study of T cells and Merkel cell carcinoma outcomes. Libraries were prepared by immunoSEQ multiplex PCR; TCRdb keeps only in-frame clonotypes and omits some of them. The table lists fewer than 25,000 clones, approximately 80% of them singletons. The CDR3 covers 12 residues. The germline gives CDR1 SNHLY, CDR2 FYNNEI. V lost 8 bases and J lost 7; bases outside the gene matches: 3. In this sample, this clone turned up a few times. The specimen was tumor tissue from Merkel cell carcinoma. This receptor was taken from a human donor with Merkel cell carcinoma. The chain is built from TRBV2 and TRBJ1-5; TRBD1 matches at 9 bases. The CDR3 reads CASGTGIQPQHF. The CDR3 DNA is TGTGCCAGCGGGACAGGGATCCAGCCCCAGCATTTT.